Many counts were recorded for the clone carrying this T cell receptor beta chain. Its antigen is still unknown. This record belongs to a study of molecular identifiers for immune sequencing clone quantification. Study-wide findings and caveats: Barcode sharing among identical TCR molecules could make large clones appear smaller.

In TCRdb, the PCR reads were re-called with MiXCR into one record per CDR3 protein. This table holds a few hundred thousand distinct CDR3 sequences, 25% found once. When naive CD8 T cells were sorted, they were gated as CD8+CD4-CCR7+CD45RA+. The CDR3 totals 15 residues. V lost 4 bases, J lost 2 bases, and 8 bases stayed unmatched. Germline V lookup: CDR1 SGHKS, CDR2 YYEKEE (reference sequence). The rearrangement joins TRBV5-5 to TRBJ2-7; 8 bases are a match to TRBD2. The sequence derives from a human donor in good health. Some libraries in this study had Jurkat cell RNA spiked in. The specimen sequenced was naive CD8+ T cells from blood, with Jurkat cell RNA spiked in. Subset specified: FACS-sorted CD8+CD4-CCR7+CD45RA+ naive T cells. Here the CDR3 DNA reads TGTGCCAGCAGCCGGGGTAGCGGGATAACCTACGAGCAGTACTTC. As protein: CASSRGSGITYEQYF.